The 16 T cell receptor beta chains below were found in one sample sequenced in a study of siplizumab effects on memory and regulatory T cells. TCRdb keeps only in-frame clones here, not all; method: immunoSEQ multiplex PCR. In the table there are about 120,000 clones, 80% to 95% of which are singletons. Input material: CD4+ T cells sorted from blood. The receptors were gathered from a human donor in good health.

The chain couples TRBV5-4 to TRBJ1-2; 9 nucleotides line up with TRBD1. This CDR3 has 16 amino acids. The junction had 7 bases not matched to a gene; V was cut back by 2 bases and J by 2 bases. Per the germline V gene, CDR1 is SGHNT and CDR2 is YYREEE (reference sequence). CDR3 protein: CASSFSGTGINYGYTF. The DNA for the CDR3 is TGTGCCAGCAGCTTTTCCGGGACAGGGATAAACTATGGCTACACCTTC.

The genes are TRBV12-5 and TRBJ1-5, with D maybe TRBD1 (6 bases). The V end lost 6 bases, the J end lost 6 bases, and 15 bases lay between the germline ends. The CDR3 runs 14 residues. In germline, CDR1 is LGHNT, CDR2 FRNRAP. Written as DNA, the CDR3 is TGTGCTAGTGGCAAAGGACAGTTAGGTCAGCCCCAGCATTTT. Translation gives CASGKGQLGQPQHF. The full variable domain, its missing parts supplied by reference TRBV12-5 and TRBJ1-5, is DARVTQTPRHKVTEMGQEVTMRCQPILGHNTVFWYRQTMMQGLELLAYFRNRAPLDDSGMPKDRFSAEMPDATLATLKIQPSEPRDSAVYFCASGKGQLGQPQHFGDGTRLSIL.

The gene calls are TRBV7-2 and TRBJ2-5, with D tentatively TRBD1 or TRBD2 (5 bases each). CDR1 SGHTA and CDR2 FQGNSA come from the germline V gene. The CDR3 totals 19 residues. Trimming shortened V by 1 base and J by 1 base, and 22 bases separated the two germline ends. The CDR3 nucleotides are TGTGCCAGCAGCTTAGGGGCAGGGTTTTCCGGGACCACCCAAGAGACCCAGTACTTC. This codes for CASSLGAGFSGTTQETQYF.

The chain carries TRBV5-1 and TRBJ2-7; 10 positions match TRBD1. Germline lookup yields CDR1 SGHRS and CDR2 YFSETQ. The CDR3 extends over 15 amino acids. Trimming took 1 base from V and 5 from J; bases not matched to a gene: 6. CDR3 in DNA: TGCGCCAGCAGCTTGACCGGGACAGGGGAAAACGAGCAGTACTTC. Its protein is CASSLTGTGENEQYF.

This sequence joins TRBV13 and TRBJ2-5; the D gene is possibly TRBD2 (6 bases). This CDR3 region has 15 residues. The V end was cut by 4 bases, the J end by 2 bases, with 14 bases between. The germline gives CDR1 PRHDT, CDR2 FYEKMQ (reference sequence). The CDR3 DNA reads TGTGCCAGCAGCTGGGCGGGGTTCTCACAAGAGACCCAGTACTTC. Translating gives CASSWAGFSQETQYF.

V and J are TRBV30 and TRBJ1-1, with 7 bases that match TRBD1. The V gene end was trimmed by 0 bases and the J gene end by 8 bases; junction bases not matched to a gene: 3. Germline V gene sequence: CDR1 GTSNPN, CDR2 SVGIG (reference sequence). The CDR3 extends over 12 amino acids. The CDR3, as DNA: TGTGCCTGGAGTGTAGGCAGGGGGGAAGCTTTCTTT. Protein: CAWSVGRGEAFF.

V gene TRBV5-1 combines with J gene TRBJ2-2; TRBD2 might be the D (6 bases). The germline V gene has CDR1 SGHRS and CDR2 YFSETQ. V lost 1 base and J lost 6, with 7 bases in between. The CDR3 has 13 amino acids. Here the CDR3 DNA reads TGCGCCAGCAGCTTGTGGGAGGCCGGGGAGCTGTTTTTT. As protein: CASSLWEAGELFF.

This rearrangement joins TRBV13 to TRBJ2-7; D remains ambiguous. This CDR3 contains 13 residues. Germline CDR1 reads PRHDT; CDR2 reads FYEKMQ (reference sequence). Trimming took off 2 bases at V and 1 base at J, with 6 bases between the two ends. This CDR3 reads CASSLQKSYEQYF. Written as DNA, the CDR3 is TGTGCCAGCAGCTTACAGAAATCCTACGAGCAGTACTTC.

The rearrangement links TRBV5-6 to TRBJ1-1, with 10 positions matching TRBD1. CDR1 and CDR2 (germline): SGHDT, YYEEEE. V lost 4 bases to trimming and J lost 10 bases; unmatched junction nucleotides: 7. This CDR3 contains 13 residues. Here the CDR3 reads CASSAGTGAGAFF. The CDR3 DNA follows: TGTGCCAGCAGCGCTGGGACAGGGGCTGGAGCTTTCTTT.

On this clone: Within the sample, other DNA sequences also encode this same CDR3. The chain uses TRBV27 and TRBJ2-6; 10 positions match TRBD1. This CDR3 has 17 amino acids. With 8 bases clipped from V and 0 bases from J, the junction kept 7 bases outside the gene matches. The germline CDR1 and CDR2 sequences are MNHEY and SMNVEV (reference sequence). The CDR3 sequence is CASYRGQGRSGANVLTF. In nucleotides, the CDR3 is TGTGCCAGCTACCGGGGACAGGGGCGCTCTGGGGCCAACGTCCTGACTTTC.

This clone was seen just once. This rearrangement joins TRBV10-3 to TRBJ1-2; possibly TRBD1 for D (6 bases). This CDR3 spans 13 amino acids. CDR1 is ENHRY and CDR2 is SYGVKD in the germline V gene. V lost 2 bases and J 3 bases, leaving 7 bases between the germline ends. This chain's CDR3 is CAISENRDYGYTF. The CDR3, as DNA: TGTGCCATCAGTGAGAACAGGGACTATGGCTACACCTTC.

CDR3 region: CASSLAKGGGEAKNIQYF. Written as DNA, the CDR3 is TGCGCCAGCAGCTTGGCCAAAGGGGGGGGCGAAGCCAAAAACATTCAGTACTTC. The chain couples TRBV5-1 to TRBJ2-4; D is perhaps TRBD2 (7 bases). This CDR3 has 18 residues. Trimming cost V 0 bases and J 0 bases, with 16 bases left between them. CDR1 and CDR2 (germline): SGHRS, YFSETQ.

This clone was seen more than once but under ten times. The V and J genes are TRBV2 and TRBJ1-2, with 8 bases lining up with TRBD1. V was clipped by 4 bases and J by 7 bases; unmatched bases: 5. The CDR3 is 13 residues long. The germline V gene encodes CDR1 SNHLY and CDR2 FYNNEI. The CDR3 reads CASSGQGYLGYTF. The CDR3 coding sequence is TGTGCCAGCAGTGGACAGGGGTATCTTGGCTACACCTTC.

The chain has TRBV5-4 and TRBJ1-2; D is unresolved. The CDR3 loop spans 14 amino acids. With 2 bases removed from V and 0 bases from J, the gap between germline ends came to 8 bases. Germline CDR1 and CDR2: SGHNT and YYREEE (reference sequence). CDR3 in amino acids: CASSFLDPNYGYTF. The CDR3 DNA reads as TGTGCCAGCAGCTTTTTAGATCCTAACTATGGCTACACCTTC.

This chain uses TRBV11-2 with TRBJ2-5; TRBD1 or TRBD2 may be the D gene (5 bases each). V gave up 5 bases and J gave up 4 bases, with 20 bases separating them. This CDR3 contains 16 residues. Germline values: CDR1 SGHAT, CDR2 FQNNGV. CDR3 coding DNA: TGTGCCAGCAGCCGAGGTCGGCGGGTGGGGCCAGAGACCCAGTACTTC. It specifies CASSRGRRVGPETQYF.

The rearrangement joins TRBV7-2 to TRBJ1-1; 7 positions agree with TRBD1. Trimming removed 6 bases from V and 4 bases from J; junction bases left unmatched: 8. CDR3 length: 14 amino acids. Germline assignment: CDR1 SGHTA and CDR2 FQGNSA. CDR3 protein: CASRPGQRITEAFF. The CDR3 DNA follows: TGTGCCAGCAGACCGGGACAGCGGATCACTGAAGCTTTCTTT.